The TCR beta chain described here comes from a study of blood T cell repertoires in COVID-19. As handled by the study authors: It was from reference gene primer amplification that nucleated cell counts were estimated. Only in-frame clones appear in the TCRdb table, and some are missing; sequencing was by immunoSEQ multiplex PCR. The V and J calls and clone size are taken from that table; D and trimming were inferred from the DNA. The table records 250,000 to 300,000 clones, approximately 90% of them present only once. V gave up 2 bases and J gave up 0 bases; unmatched junction bases: 4. The CDR3 loop spans 16 amino acids. Germline loops: CDR1 SGDLS, CDR2 YYNGEE.

The V and J genes are TRBV9 and TRBJ2-2; 7 bases line up with TRBD2. The receptor's source is a woman aged 55-69 years in a cohort exposed to, infected with or recovered from COVID-19 (not recorded which). Input material: PBMCs or T cells enriched from blood (not recorded which). CDR3 nucleotides: TGTGCCAGCAGCGTCACCGCGGGGGCGAACACCGGGGAGCTGTTTTTT. Translation: CASSVTAGANTGELFF.